Shown below are 23 T cell receptor beta chains from a single sample sequenced in a study of cytotoxic CD8 clonotypes in ibrutinib-treated CLL. The table came from immunoSEQ multiplex PCR; TCRdb's copy has only in-frame clones and leaves some out. Of about 300,000 clones listed, more than 70% were seen once; the top ten hold about 5.3%. The starting material was PBMCs, obtained at disease progression, from a patient treated with ibrutinib. The receptors were gathered from a human donor with chronic lymphocytic leukemia.

DNA for the CDR3: TGTGCCAGCAGCTTGGAGGGCAGCCCTAACACTGAAGCTTTCTTT. Its protein is CASSLEGSPNTEAFF. The chain combines TRBV5-6 with TRBJ1-1; D is unclear. V was trimmed by 0 bases and J by 2 bases, leaving 11 bases between them. CDR3 length: 15 amino acids. The germline V gene has CDR1 SGHDT and CDR2 YYEEEE.

The rearrangement joins TRBV5-6 to TRBJ1-5; a weak D match, TRBD1 (5 bases). Trimming removed 2 bases at V and 2 bases at J, with 14 bases between. The germline V gene encodes CDR1 SGHDT and CDR2 YYEEEE. The CDR3 is made up of 16 amino acids. CDR3 sequence reads: CASSLTGTWGNQPQHF. CDR3 in DNA: TGTGCCAGCAGCTTAACCGGGACGTGGGGCAATCAGCCCCAGCATTTT.

The chain joins TRBV6-5 to TRBJ2-1; no clear D gene. Germline V gives CDR1 MNHEY, CDR2 SVGAGI. There are 13 residues in the CDR3. V lost 0 bases and J lost 10, with 10 bases in between. CDR3 sequence: CASSYSERSEQFF. CDR3 nucleotides: TGTGCCAGCAGTTACTCGGAAAGAAGCGAGCAGTTCTTC.

V is TRBV7-9 and J is TRBJ2-4, with D maybe TRBD1 (6 bases). The CDR3 is 15 amino acids. Per the germline V gene, CDR1 is SEHNR and CDR2 is FQNEAQ (reference sequence). Trimming removed 4 bases from V and 3 bases from J, with 13 bases in between. The CDR3 is CASSWGSGVKNIQYF. The CDR3 DNA reads as TGTGCCAGCAGCTGGGGGTCAGGGGTCAAAAACATTCAGTACTTC.

The V and J genes are TRBV19 and TRBJ1-6; no firm D call. V was cut by 6 bases and J by 0 bases, with 9 bases left in between. CDR3 size: 15 residues. Looked up from germline, CDR1 is LNHDA and CDR2 is SQIVND (reference sequence). The DNA of the CDR3 is TGTGCCAGTAGCCCCGGCAGCTCCTATAATTCACCCCTCCACTTT. It codes for CASSPGSSYNSPLHF.

The table lists this clone with a few counts. V is TRBV27 and J is TRBJ1-6, with a tentative D call TRBD1 (6 bases). Trimming removed 2 bases at V and 7 bases at J, with 9 bases between. The CDR3 covers 14 residues. Germline V gene sequence: CDR1 MNHEY, CDR2 SMNVEV (reference sequence). CDR3 DNA: TGTGCCAGCAGTTTAAACAGGGCGAATTCACCCCTCCACTTT. This sequence encodes CASSLNRANSPLHF.

V usage is TRBV29-1 and J usage is TRBJ2-1; the D gene is possibly TRBD2 (6 bases). This CDR3 spans 14 amino acids. Trimming stripped 4 bases from V and 2 bases from J, with 12 bases between. Germline V gene sequence: CDR1 SQVTM, CDR2 ANQGSEA. CDR3 DNA: TGCAGCGTTGCGGCGGGGTGGACCTACAATGAGCAGTTCTTC. Protein sequence: CSVAAGWTYNEQFF.

The V call is TRBV29-1, the J call TRBJ2-3; D unclear. The CDR3 is made up of 16 amino acids. Trimming took off 1 base at V and 2 bases at J, with 16 bases between the two ends. The germline V gene has CDR1 SQVTM and CDR2 ANQGSEA. In DNA form, the CDR3 reads TGCAGCGTTGAAGGGGAACCGGGCCGAAACACAGATACGCAGTATTTT. Protein sequence: CSVEGEPGRNTDTQYF.

This clone showed up just a few times. This chain joins TRBV29-1 and TRBJ1-2; unclear D gene. This CDR3 is built from 13 residues. CDR1 is SQVTM, CDR2 ANQGSEA, per germline. Trimming cost V 7 bases and J 2 bases, with 14 bases left between them. CDR3 region: CSAYREGNYGYTF. The CDR3, as DNA: TGCAGCGCGTACAGAGAAGGGAACTATGGCTACACCTTC.

This clone has only a few counts. V gene TRBV29-1 combines with J gene TRBJ1-3; D not resolved. Trimming took off 4 bases at V and 13 bases at J, with 11 bases between the two ends. Germline loops: CDR1 SQVTM, CDR2 ANQGSEA. The CDR3 is 10 amino acids. CDR3: CSVVGRGIYF. The CDR3 DNA is TGCAGCGTTGTGGGTCGTGGGATATATTTT. Filled out from reference TRBV29-1 and TRBJ1-3, the complete variable domain reads SAVISQKPSRDICQRGTSLTIQCQVDSQVTMMFWYRQQPGQSLTLIATANQGSEATYESGFVIDKFPISRPNLTFSTLTVSNMSPEDSSIYLCSVVGRGIYFGEGSWLTVV.

The V call is TRBV9, the J call TRBJ2-7; TRBD2 is a possible D gene (6 bases). This CDR3 region has 14 residues. Germline values: CDR1 SGDLS, CDR2 YYNGEE. V was clipped by 4 bases and J by 7 bases, with 18 bases between them. The CDR3 bases are TGTGCCAGCAGCCCCCATCACGGGGGAGGAGAGCAGTACTTC. It codes for CASSPHHGGGEQYF.

The gene calls are TRBV5-1 and TRBJ2-3; TRBD1 is a possible D gene (6 bases). The ends were cut back, 3 bases at V and 0 bases at J, with 11 bases in the middle. This CDR3 is 15 amino acids long. Per germline, CDR1 SGHRS and CDR2 YFSETQ. CDR3 sequence reads: CASSWQGLSTDTQYF. CDR3 bases: TGCGCCAGCAGCTGGCAGGGGTTGAGCACAGATACGCAGTATTTT.

This chain links TRBV5-6 with TRBJ2-7; no clear D gene. Germline lookup yields CDR1 SGHDT and CDR2 YYEEEE. The CDR3 is 16 amino acids. Trimming removed 0 bases at V and 1 base at J, with 14 bases between. The CDR3 DNA reads TGTGCCAGCAGCTTGGTCCGTCAGGTGGAGTCCTACGAGCAGTACTTC. Its protein is CASSLVRQVESYEQYF. Complete variable domain (other parts from reference TRBV5-6 and TRBJ2-7): DAGVTQSPTHLIKTRGQQVTLRCSPKSGHDTVSWYQQALGQGPQFIFQYYEEEERQRGNFPDRFSGHQFPNYSSELNVNALLLGDSALYLCASSLVRQVESYEQYFGPGTRLTVT.

The J gene is TRBJ2-2, the V gene TRBV28; D not certain. This CDR3 region has 14 residues. Germline values: CDR1 MDHEN, CDR2 SYDVKM. Trimming shortened V by 6 bases and J by 0 bases, and 8 bases separated the two germline ends. In DNA, the CDR3 is TGTGCCAGCAGAGTAGACGCGAACACCGGGGAGCTGTTTTTT. This gives the protein CASRVDANTGELFF.

The CDR3 region is CASSAGNRGKYEQYF. Written as DNA, the CDR3 is TGTGCCAGCAGCGCCGGGAACAGGGGGAAGTACGAGCAGTACTTC. The V gene is TRBV9, the J gene TRBJ2-7; the match to TRBD1 covers 8 bases. Germline V gives CDR1 SGDLS, CDR2 YYNGEE. The CDR3 sequence is 15 residues long. V was clipped by 3 bases and J by 4 bases; unmatched bases: 9.

The rearrangement links TRBV10-3 to TRBJ2-5, with 7 nucleotides matching TRBD2. The CDR3 loop spans 14 amino acids. Germline loops: CDR1 ENHRY, CDR2 SYGVKD. The V gene end was trimmed by 10 bases and the J gene end by 3 bases; junction bases not matched to a gene: 11. In DNA, the CDR3 is TGTGCCACCACACGGGGTCGGGGGGAAGAGACCCAGTACTTC. Its translation: CATTRGRGEETQYF.

The chain has TRBV28 and TRBJ2-7; the match to TRBD1 covers 12 bases. This CDR3 comprises 15 residues. With 7 bases clipped from V and 7 bases from J, the junction kept 11 bases outside the gene matches. CDR1 is MDHEN and CDR2 is SYDVKM in the germline V gene. CDR3 sequence: CASTSGTGGREEQYF. CDR3 sequence (DNA): TGTGCCAGCACCTCTGGGACAGGGGGCCGGGAGGAGCAGTACTTC.

V usage is TRBV28 and J usage is TRBJ2-7, with 8 bases identical to TRBD2. The length of the CDR3 is 13 residues. Losses at the gene ends were 10 bases for V and 3 bases for J; bases not matched to a gene: 8. Germline CDR1 MDHEN, CDR2 SYDVKM. CDR3 protein: CATKPGLGYEQYF. The CDR3 DNA reads as TGTGCCACGAAACCGGGACTAGGCTACGAGCAGTACTTC.

The genes are TRBV27 and TRBJ2-3, with D possibly TRBD2 on 5 matching bases. Deletions cut 3 bases from V and 6 bases from J, with 10 bases between. The CDR3 contains 13 residues. Germline V gives CDR1 MNHEY, CDR2 SMNVEV (reference sequence). The CDR3 loop is CASSFGGRDTQYF. The CDR3 bases are TGTGCCAGCAGTTTCGGAGGTAGGGATACGCAGTATTTT.

The chain carries TRBV28 and TRBJ1-2; weak D call: TRBD1 (6 bases). The CDR3 loop spans 17 amino acids. Germline CDR1 is MDHEN and CDR2 is SYDVKM. V lost 5 bases and J lost 3, with 22 bases in between. CDR3 nucleotide sequence: TGTGCCAGCAGTATCCCGGGGACACGACCATTGGACTATGGCTACACCTTC. It translates to CASSIPGTRPLDYGYTF.

This clone occurred a few times. The rearrangement joins TRBV5-1 to TRBJ2-2; the match to TRBD2 covers 10 bases. Germline values: CDR1 SGHRS, CDR2 YFSETQ. This CDR3 is 16 amino acids long. The ends lost 4 bases at V and 7 bases at J; junction bases unmatched: 10. CDR3 sequence (DNA): TGCGCCAGCAGCCTCGTAGCGGGAGGCCCGGGCGGGGAGCTGTTTTTT. This codes for CASSLVAGGPGGELFF.

V usage is TRBV4-1 and J usage is TRBJ1-4; a weak D match, TRBD1 (5 bases). V was shortened by 4 bases and J by 5 bases, with 14 bases between the two germline ends. From germline, CDR1 is MGHRA and CDR2 YSYEKL. This CDR3 contains 15 residues. The CDR3 spells CASSRWVGANEKLFF. The CDR3 DNA reads as TGCGCCAGCAGCCGTTGGGTTGGGGCGAATGAAAAACTGTTTTTT.

This rearrangement joins TRBV19 to TRBJ1-2; D not certain. This CDR3 has 16 amino acids. With 7 bases removed from V and 1 base from J, the gap between germline ends came to 19 bases. Germline CDR1 is LNHDA and CDR2 is SQIVND (reference sequence). CDR3 nucleotides: TGTGCCAGTACTCCCCACCCGCGACTGATTAACTATGGCTACACCTTC. Residues: CASTPHPRLINYGYTF.